This T cell receptor (beta chain) was documented in a study of blood T cell repertoires in COVID-19. Whole-study context: Spain, Italy and the United States supplied samples that represented acute and convalescent COVID-19. PBMCs, B-cell-depleted T cells, or T cells provided the cDNA or gDNA that made up the material.

From germline, CDR1 is LNHDA and CDR2 SQIVND (reference sequence). V dropped 5 bases and J dropped 5; count of bases not matched to a gene: 7. The CDR3 loop spans 14 amino acids. This clone was picked up one time. Study processing details: How many nucleated cells were present was estimated from reference gene primer amplification. Clones were sequenced by immunoSEQ multiplex PCR, and TCRdb holds only the in-frame ones, with some missing. For V, J and clone size, that table is used; D and trimming come from the DNA. Among 200,000 to 250,000 clones listed, roughly 90% were seen once. Input material: peripheral blood. The sequence was collected from a man aged 60 to 69 with acute or convalescent COVID-19. The chain is built from TRBV19 and TRBJ2-5, with 8 bases lining up with TRBD2. The CDR3 loop reads CASSFTSGGETQYF. As DNA, the CDR3 is TGTGCCAGTAGTTTTACTAGCGGTGGCGAGACCCAGTACTTC. The whole variable domain, filled in from reference TRBV19 and TRBJ2-5, reads DGGITQSPKYLFRKEGQNVTLSCEQNLNHDAMYWYRQDPGQGLRLIYYSQIVNDFQKGDIAEGYSVSREKKESFPLTVTSAQKNPTAFYLCASSFTSGGETQYFGPGTRLLVL.